The source of this TCR beta chain is a study of T cells in Graves' hyperthyroidism and ophthalmopathy. Study outcomes and limitations: Ophthalmopathy, which appeared later, was predicted by the model a median 6.5 months before onset. Blood held most thyroid clonotypes expanded above 0.001 frequency.

This clonotype was seen a single time. Its matching antigen is unknown. CDR1 is MDHEN and CDR2 is SYDVKM in the germline V gene. This CDR3 region has 18 residues. The ends lost 0 bases at V and 1 base at J; junction bases unmatched: 8. The investigators amplified TCR beta CDR3 regions from RNA transcripts. With the HTBI primer set, the TCR CDR3 went through a first round of RT-PCR. Via MiXCR, TCRdb re-called the multiplex PCR reads, giving one row per CDR3 protein. Among approximately 360,000 distinct CDR3 sequences, around 25% were seen once, and the ten largest hold around 70%. From less than 13 ml of fresh peripheral blood, PBMCs were isolated.

The sequence came from a man aged 50-59 years with Graves' hyperthyroidism. The material sequenced was blood. V and J are TRBV28 and TRBJ2-3; 9 nucleotides align to TRBD1. The CDR3 protein is CASSLWDRRTGGTDTQYF. The CDR3 bases are TGTGCCAGCAGTTTATGGGATCGAAGGACAGGGGGCACAGATACGCAGTATTTT. The full variable domain, completed using reference TRBV28 and TRBJ2-3, is DVKVTQSSRYLVKRTGEKVFLECVQDMDHENMFWYRQDPGLGLRLIYFSYDVKMKEKGDIPEGYSVSREKKERFSLILESASTNQTSMYLCASSLWDRRTGGTDTQYFGPGTRLTVL.